This is a list of T cell receptor beta chains from one sample in a study of blood T cell repertoires in COVID-19. Produced via immunoSEQ multiplex PCR; TCRdb's table is partial and in-frame only. This table has 180,000 or so clones, 86% appearing once. The sample comprised peripheral blood. These receptors were collected from a woman aged 60 to 75 with COVID-19, enrolled during active disease. Each CDR3 is given with its conserved first and last residue. D genes are given only for firm matches. For some rows the clone size is stated as once, few or many, or as a class when expanded; others skip it.

D,J,V,size,CDR3,DNA
-,TRBJ1-4,TRBV19,-,CASSTGQFLKLFF,TGTGCCAGTAGTACCGGACAGTTCCTAAAACTGTTTTTT
TRBD1,TRBJ1-5,TRBV7-7,-,CASSPSGQENNSNQPQHF,TGTGCTAGCAGCCCCTCGGGACAGGAAAACAATAGCAATCAGCCCCAGCATTTT
TRBD1,TRBJ1-1,TRBV7-9,-,CASSSGTGSTEAFF,TGTGCCAGCAGCTCCGGGACAGGGAGTACTGAAGCTTTCTTT
TRBD2,TRBJ2-7,TRBV7-2,once,CASSQQGLAEQYF,TGTGCCAGCAGTCAGCAGGGACTAGCCGAGCAGTACTTC
-,TRBJ1-2,TRBV4-3,-,CASSHSVRYGYTF,TGCGCCAGCAGCCATTCTGTGAGATATGGCTACACCTTC
TRBD1,TRBJ1-5,TRBV6-2/TRBV6-3,-,CASSEPDRGRQPQHF,TGTGCCAGCAGTGAGCCGGACAGGGGACGACAGCCCCAGCATTTT
-,TRBJ2-2,TRBV13,-,CASSFLERANTGELFF,TGTGCCAGCAGCTTTCTCGAGCGAGCGAACACCGGGGAGCTGTTTTTT
-,TRBJ1-4,TRBV4-2,-,CASSQDARDFGGSVPNEKLFF,TGTGCCAGCAGCCAAGATGCACGGGACTTCGGAGGGAGTGTGCCTAATGAAAAACTGTTTTTT
TRBD1,TRBJ1-5,TRBV7-9,-,CASSLVGGDRDQPQHF,TGTGCCAGCAGCTTAGTGGGGGGGGACAGGGATCAGCCCCAGCATTTT
TRBD1,TRBJ2-3,TRBV11-3,-,CASSSRTGAIDTQYF,TGTGCCAGCAGCTCCCGGACAGGGGCTATAGATACGCAGTATTTT
-,TRBJ1-1,TRBV5-1,-,CASSFRGKLNTEAFF,TGCGCCAGCAGCTTTAGGGGTAAGTTGAACACTGAAGCTTTCTTT
-,TRBJ1-1,TRBV7-2,-,CASSLEPSGVSTEAFF,TGTGCCAGCAGCCTAGAACCCTCAGGGGTGAGCACTGAAGCTTTCTTT
-,TRBJ2-5,TRBV29-1,-,CSVERGVGVETQYF,TGCAGCGTTGAACGGGGTGTAGGAGTGGAGACCCAGTACTTC
-,TRBJ2-6,TRBV24-1,-,CATSDSTGGAGANVLTF,TGTGCCACCAGTGATTCCACAGGTGGGGCTGGGGCCAACGTCCTGACTTTC
TRBD1,TRBJ1-3,TRBV5-1,once,CASSRKLTGEGNTIYF,TGCGCCAGCAGCCGAAAATTGACAGGGGAGGGAAACACCATATATTTT
-,TRBJ1-3,TRBV28,-,CASSQGTSGNTIYF,TGTGCCAGCAGTCAGGGGACATCGGGAAACACCATATATTTT
TRBD2,TRBJ2-7,TRBV18,few,CASSPPSGGREQYF,TGTGCCAGCTCACCACCAAGCGGGGGTCGCGAGCAGTACTTC
-,TRBJ2-3,TRBV24-1,-,CATSDFSPADTQYF,TGTGCCACCAGTGATTTCTCCCCGGCAGATACGCAGTATTTT
-,TRBJ2-7,TRBV6-5,-,CASSSRVHEQYF,TGTGCCAGCAGTTCCAGGGTTCACGAGCAGTACTTC
TRBD1,TRBJ1-5,TRBV19,-,CASSVGQVVGQPQHF,TGTGCCAGTAGTGTCGGACAGGTGGTTGGGCAGCCCCAGCATTTT
-,TRBJ1-5,TRBV4-1,-,CASSQVSGRSNQPQHF,TGCGCCAGCAGCCAAGTCTCAGGCAGAAGCAATCAGCCCCAGCATTTT
-,TRBJ2-6,TRBV7-2,-,CASSLAVTRAGANVLTF,TGTGCCAGCAGCTTAGCGGTGACTAGGGCTGGGGCCAACGTCCTGACTTTC
-,TRBJ2-5,TRBV24-1,-,CATSDSWAGETQYF,TGTGCCACCAGTGATTCGTGGGCAGGAGAGACCCAGTACTTC
-,TRBJ1-1,TRBV12-3/TRBV12-4,-,CASSLQGNTEAFF,TGTGCCAGCAGTTTACAGGGAAACACTGAAGCTTTCTTT
-,TRBJ1-4,TRBV9,-,CASSVVQGGKLFF,TGTGCCAGCAGCGTAGTCCAGGGTGGGAAACTGTTTTTT
-,TRBJ2-7,TRBV7-2,-,CASSLVFDGSYEQYF,TGTGCCAGCAGCTTAGTGTTCGACGGGTCCTACGAGCAGTACTTC
TRBD1,TRBJ1-6,TRBV5-5,-,CASSWGQNSPLHF,TGTGCCAGCAGCTGGGGACAGAATTCACCCCTCCACTTT
-,TRBJ1-2,TRBV19,-,CASRAAVNYGYTF,TGTGCCAGTAGAGCGGCAGTCAACTATGGCTACACCTTC
TRBD1,TRBJ2-7,TRBV7-3,-,CASGETGGIEQYF,TGTGCCAGCGGTGAGACAGGGGGAATCGAGCAGTACTTC
-,TRBJ1-3,TRBV28,-,CASSLTGVAGNTIYF,TGTGCCAGCAGTTTGACAGGAGTCGCTGGAAACACCATATATTTT
-,TRBJ2-3,TRBV5-1,-,CASSQGLRTDTQYF,TGCGCCAGCAGCCAGGGACTTCGCACAGATACGCAGTATTTT
-,TRBJ2-1,TRBV6-2/TRBV6-3,-,CASSHRDTYNEQFF,TGTGCCAGCAGTCACCGGGACACCTACAATGAGCAGTTCTTC
-,TRBJ1-2,TRBV19,-,CASSAPWRDYGYTF,TGTGCCAGTAGTGCACCTTGGAGGGACTATGGCTACACCTTC
-,TRBJ1-4,TRBV7-9,few,CASAKGGTPFGTNEKLFF,TGTGCCAGCGCGAAGGGGGGGACTCCCTTTGGAACTAATGAAAAACTGTTTTTT
TRBD2,TRBJ2-1,TRBV10-3,-,CAISEGTSGRSAYNEQFF,TGTGCCATCAGTGAGGGCACTAGCGGGAGAAGTGCTTACAATGAGCAGTTCTTC
-,TRBJ2-5,TRBV19,-,CASRRSGVSETQYF,TGTGCCAGTAGACGGTCGGGGGTTTCGGAGACCCAGTACTTC
TRBD2,TRBJ2-2,TRBV18,-,CASSPGLAGVTGELFF,TGTGCCAGCTCACCCGGACTAGCGGGAGTGACCGGGGAGCTGTTTTTT
TRBD2,TRBJ2-7,TRBV7-3,-,CASSLRFRTSGSETYSYEQYF,TGTGCCAGCAGCTTAAGATTTCGGACTAGCGGGAGTGAAACCTACTCCTACGAGCAGTACTTC
-,TRBJ1-5,TRBV19,-,CASSTAPRQNNQPQHF,TGTGCCAGTAGTACAGCGCCCCGACAGAACAATCAGCCCCAGCATTTT
-,TRBJ2-7,TRBV30,-,CAWSDGRGAFSEQYF,TGTGCCTGGAGTGATGGCAGGGGGGCCTTCAGCGAGCAGTACTTC
-,TRBJ1-2,TRBV6-2/TRBV6-3,-,CASSYSRGNYGYTF,TGTGCCAGCAGTTACTCCCGGGGAAACTATGGCTACACCTTC
-,TRBJ2-3,TRBV19,-,CASSIVGAPDTQYF,TGTGCCAGTAGTATAGTAGGAGCCCCAGATACGCAGTATTTT
TRBD1,TRBJ1-2,TRBV6-5,-,CASKQGIYGYTF,TGTGCCAGCAAACAGGGGATCTATGGCTACACCTTC